This entry is about one T cell receptor beta chain. The antigen is not known. Use of 60 Vbeta and 13 Jbeta primers characterized the PCR. TCRdb's table, derived via immunoSEQ multiplex PCR, lists solely in-frame clones and lacks some. The table lists roughly 86,000 clones, under 85% of them singletons, with around 7.8% in the top ten. This record belongs to a study of cytomegalovirus exposure and HLA in healthy donors. Looking at the study overall: T cells numbering around 200 million yielded 117 million unique TCR beta sequences in an earlier analysis.

Study-wide results and limits: Trimming of TCR beta V- and J-genes showed a link, identified in a later analysis, to a missense DCLRE1C variant. DRB1 showed the most TCR associations and HLA-C the fewest in a later analysis, as rates varied by HLA locus.

The germline V gene has CDR1 SGHVS and CDR2 FQNEAQ. The CDR3 covers 12 residues. V lost 1 base and J 8 bases, leaving 7 bases between the germline ends. Sequences were obtained from PBMCs. The TCR originated in a man aged 50-59 years in good health and CMV-seropositive. The V call is TRBV7-8, the J call TRBJ2-3; possibly TRBD1 for D (6 bases). CDR3 bases: TGTGCCAGCAGCTTAGAAGGGGGTACGCAGTATTTT. Its protein product is CASSLEGGTQYF.